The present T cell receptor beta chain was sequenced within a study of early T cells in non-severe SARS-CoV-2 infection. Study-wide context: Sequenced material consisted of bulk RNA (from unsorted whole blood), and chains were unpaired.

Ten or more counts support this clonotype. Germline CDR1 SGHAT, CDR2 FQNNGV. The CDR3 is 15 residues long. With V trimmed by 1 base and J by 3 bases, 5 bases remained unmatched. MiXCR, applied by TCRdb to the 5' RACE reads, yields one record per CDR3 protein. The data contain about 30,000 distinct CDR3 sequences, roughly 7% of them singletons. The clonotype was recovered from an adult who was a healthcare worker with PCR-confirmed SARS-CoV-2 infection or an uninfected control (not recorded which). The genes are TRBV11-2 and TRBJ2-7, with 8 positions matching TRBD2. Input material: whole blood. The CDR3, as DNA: TGTGCCAGCAGCTTAGGAACTAGCGGCTACTACGAGCAGTACTTC. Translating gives CASSLGTSGYYEQYF.